The source of this T cell receptor beta chain is a study of T cell responses to AZD1222 COVID-19 vaccine. Only in-frame clones appear in the TCRdb table, and some are missing; sequencing was by immunoSEQ multiplex PCR. The sample has hundreds of thousands of clones; 85% to 95% are singletons. Trimming stripped 2 bases from V and 6 bases from J, with 6 bases between. The CDR3 is 11 residues long. The germline V gene has CDR1 SQVTM and CDR2 ANQGSEA. Specimen: peripheral blood, collected on day 0 of MenACWY control vaccination. The sequence derives from an adult in good health. J is TRBJ2-3 and V is TRBV29-1; D call uncertain. CDR3 in DNA: TGCAGCGTTGAACCCGGGGATACGCAGTATTTT. Amino acids: CSVEPGDTQYF.